One sample yielded the 8 T cell receptor beta chains listed below, sequenced in a study of blood T cells in healthy people across ages. With a J-beta primer mix and a sample-barcoded 5' primer, a second PCR ran about 7 to 12 cycles. TCRdb independently ran MiXCR on the 5' RACE reads; one entry per CDR3 protein. Here the sample spans about 590,000 distinct CDR3 sequences, around 31% being singletons. Input material: blood. These receptors were obtained from an elderly woman in good health.

J is TRBJ2-1 and V is TRBV5-1; 10 bases agree with TRBD1. Per germline, CDR1 SGHRS and CDR2 YFSETQ. V was pared by 5 bases and J by 4 bases, with 6 bases of the junction left unmatched. The CDR3 spans 15 residues. Here the CDR3 reads CASRKGTGEYNEQFF. In DNA form, the CDR3 reads TGCGCCAGCAGGAAAGGGACAGGGGAATACAATGAGCAGTTCTTC.

The chain joins TRBV29-1 to TRBJ2-1, with TRBD2 matching 9 bases. The germline gives CDR1 SQVTM, CDR2 ANQGSEA. There are 15 residues in the CDR3. CDR3 protein: CGAIAPGLAIETQFF. The CDR3, as DNA: TGCGGCGCGATCGCCCCGGGACTAGCTATTGAGACCCAGTTCTTC.

This clonotype has a handful of counts. The rearrangement joins TRBV7-2 to TRBJ2-6; TRBD2 matches 8 bases. V shed 1 base and J 0 bases; nucleotides not matched to a gene: 2. Germline lookup yields CDR1 SGHTA and CDR2 FQGNSA. This CDR3 has 17 amino acids. This chain's CDR3 is CASSLDGTSSGANVLTF. The DNA for the CDR3 is TGTGCCAGCAGCTTAGATGGGACTAGCTCTGGGGCCAACGTCCTGACTTTC.

This clonotype was counted ten times or more. The chain carries TRBV5-1 and TRBJ2-1; no reliable D call. V lost 4 bases, J lost 10 bases, and 12 bases lay in between. This CDR3 has 12 amino acids. CDR1 and CDR2 (germline): SGHRS, YFSETQ. For the CDR3, the DNA is TGCGCCAGCAGCCTTGCGGACCAGGAGCAGTTCTTC. Its translation: CASSLADQEQFF.

The sample holds many counts of this clonotype. This chain uses TRBV10-2 with TRBJ2-7; 10 bases align to TRBD1. The junction had 12 bases not matched to a gene; V was cut back by 6 bases and J by 4 bases. The germline V gene has CDR1 WSHSY and CDR2 SAAADI. The CDR3 length is 16 residues. The DNA of the CDR3 is TGCGCCAGCAGGACAGGGGGCTCCCGGGGAAAATACGAGCAGTACTTC. Protein: CASRTGGSRGKYEQYF.

The rearrangement uses TRBV2 and TRBJ2-5, with TRBD1 identical over 7 bases. The DNA end is more similar to TRBJ2-7, so the J call may be wrong. This CDR3 region has 13 residues. Germline lookup yields CDR1 SNHLY and CDR2 FYNNEI. The CDR3 spells CASRGYRGHEQYF. CDR3 nucleotide sequence: TGTGCCAGCAGGGGATACAGGGGCCACGAGCAGTACTTC.

This clonotype has only a few counts. The chain couples TRBV3-1 to TRBJ1-1, with unresolved D. Trimming removed 3 bases from V and 1 base from J, with 12 bases in between. This CDR3 contains 15 residues. Looked up from germline, CDR1 is LGHDT and CDR2 is YNNKEL (reference sequence). The CDR3 is CASSQQGSGNTEAFF. In DNA form, the CDR3 reads TGTGCCAGCAGCCAGCAAGGATCAGGGAACACTGAAGCTTTCTTT. The variable domain in full, completed from reference TRBV3-1 and TRBJ1-1, reads DTAVSQTPKYLVTQMGNDKSIKCEQNLGHDTMYWYKQDSKKFLKIMFSYNNKELIINETVPNRFSPKSPDKAHLNLHINSLELGDSAVYFCASSQQGSGNTEAFFGQGTRLTVV.

This clonotype came up many times. The genes are TRBV4-3 and TRBJ1-2; D is perhaps TRBD1 (5 bases). The CDR3 runs 15 residues. Germline V gene sequence: CDR1 LGHNA, CDR2 YSLEER. With 2 bases removed from V and 1 base from J, the gap between germline ends came to 11 bases. Written as DNA, the CDR3 is TGCGCCAGCAGCCAAAGGCCGGGGGGTAACTATGGCTACACCTTC. Its protein is CASSQRPGGNYGYTF.